This T cell receptor (beta chain) came from a study of T cell responses to AZD1222 COVID-19 vaccine. Study-wide points: The donors showed a predominance of white British ancestry and of females, with possible underestimation of clonal diversity.

V lost 10 bases to trimming and J lost 7 bases, with 14 bases between them. CDR1 and CDR2 from the germline V gene are ENHRY and SYGVKD. The CDR3 runs 12 residues. This clone came up once. The antigen is undetermined. The protocol was immunoSEQ multiplex PCR, while the TCRdb copy is restricted to in-frame clones and leaves out a portion. The sample holds some 120,000 clones, about nine tenths seen once. This receptor was identified in an adult in good health. The source material was peripheral blood, sampled on day 0 of AZD1222 vaccination. The rearrangement links TRBV10-3 to TRBJ1-5, with a possible D match to TRBD1 (6 bases). The CDR3 loop is CATKGGSQPQHF. CDR3 coding DNA: TGTGCCACGAAGGGGGGGTCCCAGCCCCAGCATTTT.